The source of this T cell receptor beta chain is a study of control samples from healthy donors and cancer patients. Assay: immunoSEQ multiplex PCR; the TCRdb copy retains only in-frame clones and omits some. The sample lists roughly 220,000 clones, 90% to 95% seen once, with about 1.4% in the top ten. This CDR3 is 16 amino acids long. CDR1 and CDR2 from the germline V gene are MDHEN and SYDVKM. V lost 4 bases and J lost 8; bases outside the gene matches: 10. The sequence was obtained from a man aged 50-59 years in good health. The material sequenced was blood. The chain combines TRBV28 with TRBJ1-4; 10 positions match TRBD1. The CDR3 loop is CASSSQGTGEEEKLFF. The DNA for the CDR3 is TGTGCCAGCAGTTCGCAGGGGACAGGGGAAGAGGAAAAACTGTTTTTT. The full variable domain, completed using reference TRBV28 and TRBJ1-4, is DVKVTQSSRYLVKRTGEKVFLECVQDMDHENMFWYRQDPGLGLRLIYFSYDVKMKEKGDIPEGYSVSREKKERFSLILESASTNQTSMYLCASSSQGTGEEEKLFFGSGTQLSVL.